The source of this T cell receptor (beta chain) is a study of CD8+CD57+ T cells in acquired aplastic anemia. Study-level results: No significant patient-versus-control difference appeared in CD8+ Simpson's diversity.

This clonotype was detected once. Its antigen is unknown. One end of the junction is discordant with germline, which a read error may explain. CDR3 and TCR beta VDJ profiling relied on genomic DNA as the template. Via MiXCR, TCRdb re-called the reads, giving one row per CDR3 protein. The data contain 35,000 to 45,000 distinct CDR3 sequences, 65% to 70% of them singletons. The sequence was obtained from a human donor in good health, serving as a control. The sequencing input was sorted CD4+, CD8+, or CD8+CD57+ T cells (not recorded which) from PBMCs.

The chain's CDR3 is CASSWIVGGRTEASF. The CDR3 coding sequence is TGTGCCAGCAGCTGGATCGTCGGGGGCAGGACTGAAGCTTCCTTT. This sequence joins TRBV5-8 and TRBJ1-1, with D perhaps matching TRBD1 (6 bases). The CDR3 runs 15 residues. CDR1 and CDR2 from the germline V gene are SGHTS and YDEGEE.